This entry features one TCR beta chain sequence. The germline V gene encodes CDR1 GTSNPN and CDR2 SVGIG (reference sequence). The CDR3 is 12 amino acids. With 2 bases removed from V and 13 bases from J, the gap between germline ends came to 15 bases. As originally analysed: For nucleated cells, counts were estimated from reference gene primer amplification. The table came from immunoSEQ multiplex PCR; TCRdb's copy has only in-frame clones and leaves some out. V and J calls and clone size are as listed in that table; D and trimming were resolved from the DNA. The sample carries 100,000 or so clones, 90% to 95% recorded once. These data are taken from a study of blood T cell repertoires in COVID-19. Study details: The origin of the acute and convalescent COVID-19 samples was the United States, Italy and Spain. T cells, B-cell-depleted T cells, or PBMCs supplied cDNA or gDNA.

The sequenced sample consisted of peripheral blood. The sequence derives from a man aged 45-65 years with acute or convalescent COVID-19. The V and J genes are TRBV30 and TRBJ2-1; possible D gene TRBD1, 5 bases. CDR3 in amino acids: CAWSLAPTGQFF. The CDR3 coding sequence is TGTGCCTGGAGTCTCGCGCCAACAGGCCAGTTCTTC.